The next 32 T cell receptor beta chains were all read from a single sample in a study of T cell responses to AZD1222 COVID-19 vaccine. Assay used: immunoSEQ multiplex PCR; TCRdb lists only in-frame clones, some missing. The repertoire consists of some 120,000 clones, with around 90% occurring once and the leading ten covering roughly 4.4%. This material consisted of peripheral blood, taken on day 0 of MenACWY control vaccination. These receptors were taken from an adult in good health.

V and J are TRBV3-1 (or the pseudogene TRBV3-2) and TRBJ1-3, with D uncertain. Trimming removed 0 bases from V and 0 bases from J, with 12 bases in between. Germline V CDR1 and CDR2: LGHDT, YNNKEL (reference sequence). The CDR3 loop spans 17 amino acids. CDR3 nucleotide sequence: TGTGCCAGCAGCCAAGATAGGGAGTCCCCCTCTGGAAACACCATATATTTT. The encoded protein is CASSQDRESPSGNTIYF.

The chain combines TRBV7-2 with TRBJ1-5; 9 positions match TRBD1. CDR3 length equals 14 residues. J gave up 7 bases and V 5 bases, and 6 bases lay outside the gene matches. Germline V gives CDR1 SGHTA, CDR2 FQGNSA. CDR3 protein: CASSLWTGEQPQHF. CDR3 in DNA: TGTGCCAGCAGCCTATGGACAGGGGAACAGCCCCAGCATTTT.

The gene calls are TRBV5-4 and TRBJ1-2; D gene unclear. Germline lookup yields CDR1 SGHNT and CDR2 YYREEE (reference sequence). The V end was cut by 4 bases, the J end by 2 bases, with 15 bases between. CDR3 length equals 15 residues. The CDR3 DNA reads TGTGCCAGCAGCACCGGTCAAGGTATAAACTATGGCTACACCTTC. This translates into CASSTGQGINYGYTF.

This clone was counted a single time. The rearrangement joins TRBV5-5 to TRBJ2-5; D gene uncertain. Trimming left V 1 base short and J 1 base short, with 8 bases between. CDR1 SGHKS and CDR2 YYEKEE come from the germline V gene (reference sequence). This CDR3 is built from 14 residues. Here the CDR3 DNA reads TGTGCCAGCAGCTTGTGGTCAGGCCAAGAGACCCAGTACTTC. Its translation is CASSLWSGQETQYF.

The chain uses TRBV2 and TRBJ1-2; tentative D call: TRBD1 (5 bases). This CDR3 region has 15 residues. V was clipped by 4 bases and J by 8 bases, with 20 bases between them. From germline, CDR1 is SNHLY and CDR2 FYNNEI. The CDR3 DNA is TGTGCCAGCAGTGGCACCTTTGGGGGACCAGGGGGCTACACCTTC. It yields the protein CASSGTFGGPGGYTF.

This clone was seen many times. The chain has TRBV28 and TRBJ2-7, with D perhaps TRBD1 (5 bases). The V gene lost 6 bases and the J gene lost 0 bases, with 21 bases spanning the gap. Looked up from germline, CDR1 is MDHEN and CDR2 is SYDVKM. CDR3 length: 17 residues. CDR3 in amino acids: CASSYPSAIGVSYEQYF. Written as DNA, the CDR3 is TGTGCCAGCAGCTATCCCTCGGCAATAGGGGTCTCCTACGAGCAGTACTTC.

The chain combines TRBV9 with TRBJ2-7; D is unclear. The CDR3 runs 14 residues. V was trimmed by 0 bases and J by 1 base, leaving 8 bases between them. In germline, CDR1 is SGDLS, CDR2 YYNGEE. CDR3 nucleotides: TGTGCCAGCAGCGTAGGGGTCCTTTCCTACGAGCAGTACTTC. It encodes CASSVGVLSYEQYF.

This rearrangement joins TRBV2 to TRBJ1-2; 9 bases fit TRBD1. The CDR3 loop spans 15 amino acids. Germline trimming cut 6 bases from V and 8 bases from J; bases unmatched to any gene: 13. Germline V gene lookup returns CDR1 SNHLY and CDR2 FYNNEI. CDR3 protein: CASRGNTGGAEGYTF. CDR3 coding DNA: TGTGCCAGCAGGGGAAATACAGGGGGCGCGGAAGGCTACACCTTC.

CDR3 bases: TGTGCCAGCACCCCAGGGGGTCCCCAGCATTTT. Its protein product is CASTPGGPQHF. The chain couples TRBV12-3 or TRBV12-4 to TRBJ1-5; TRBD1 agrees at 7 bases. The CDR3 loop spans 11 amino acids. The V gene end was trimmed by 7 bases and the J gene end by 10 bases; junction bases not matched to a gene: 4.

This chain joins TRBV1 and TRBJ2-1; the table's D call TRBD2 went unverified against the DNA. TRBV1 is an annotated pseudogene. This CDR3 has 15 amino acids. The CDR3 coding sequence is TGCACCAGCAGCCAAGGACCTACTAAATACAATGAGCAGTTCTTC. It codes for CTSSQGPTKYNEQFF.

V and J are TRBV9 and TRBJ1-4; 7 bases agree with TRBD1. The CDR3 extends over 16 amino acids. Germline assignment: CDR1 SGDLS and CDR2 YYNGEE. V lost 0 bases to trimming and J lost 4 bases; unmatched junction nucleotides: 6. DNA for the CDR3: TGTGCCAGCAGCGTAGGGGAGGGGGCGGGTAATGAAAAACTGTTTTTT. It specifies CASSVGEGAGNEKLFF.

V is TRBV28 and J is TRBJ2-7; 7 bases agree with TRBD1. The CDR3 has 14 residues. Germline CDR1 is MDHEN and CDR2 is SYDVKM. V shed 5 bases and J 2 bases; nucleotides not matched to a gene: 6. Here the CDR3 DNA reads TGTGCCAGCAGTGTACCGGGACAGACCTACGAGCAGTACGTC. Its translation is CASSVPGQTYEQYV.

The chain links TRBV5-6 to TRBJ2-2, with unresolved D. The V and J ends lost 5 bases and 7 bases respectively, with 21 bases between them. The CDR3 covers 16 residues. Germline loops: CDR1 SGHDT, CDR2 YYEEEE. CDR3 loop: CASRTWAGSVIGELFF. The CDR3 nucleotides are TGTGCCAGCAGAACATGGGCTGGTTCCGTGATCGGGGAGCTGTTTTTT.

The rearrangement uses TRBV19 and TRBJ1-5; possible D gene TRBD1, 5 bases. Trimming left V 6 bases short and J 4 bases short, with 25 bases between. The CDR3 loop spans 18 amino acids. Germline V CDR1 and CDR2: LNHDA, SQIVND (reference sequence). For the CDR3, the DNA is TGTGCCAGTAGGAGATCTGACACATCCGCGGCAGGGAATCAGCCCCAGCATTTT. This sequence encodes CASRRSDTSAAGNQPQHF.

This clone has only one observation. This chain links TRBV3-1 (or the pseudogene TRBV3-2) with TRBJ2-2; 7 bases fit TRBD1. Germline values: CDR1 LGHDT, CDR2 YNNKEL (reference sequence). J lost 7 bases, V lost 3 bases, and 2 bases had no gene match. CDR3 length: 13 amino acids. Written as DNA, the CDR3 is TGTGCCAGCAGCCAGACAGGGATCGGGGAGCTGTTTTTT. It encodes CASSQTGIGELFF.

The sample holds a few counts of this clone. CDR3 bases: TGCGCCAGCAGCTTGGCACAGGGTAGGACTGAAGCTTTCTTT. The encoded protein is CASSLAQGRTEAFF. The gene calls are TRBV5-1 and TRBJ1-1, with D maybe TRBD1 (6 bases). Per germline, CDR1 SGHRS and CDR2 YFSETQ. The CDR3 has 14 amino acids. V was shortened by 0 bases and J by 5 bases, with 11 bases between the two germline ends.

The chain joins TRBV7-2 to TRBJ2-7; 7 nucleotides agree with TRBD2. The J segment lost 3 bases and the V segment lost 2 bases, leaving 4 bases of the junction unmatched. Germline-derived CDR1 and CDR2 are SGHTA and FQGNSA. The CDR3 runs to 14 residues. The chain's CDR3 is CASSLPRGDYEQYF. Here the CDR3 DNA reads TGTGCCAGCAGCTTACCCCGGGGGGACTACGAGCAGTACTTC.

The rearrangement links TRBV2 to TRBJ1-1; D is possibly TRBD1 (5 bases). The ends were cut back, 3 bases at V and 5 bases at J, with 13 bases in the middle. The CDR3 is 14 amino acids. Germline values: CDR1 SNHLY, CDR2 FYNNEI. The CDR3: CASSEVGLGTEAFF. The CDR3 DNA reads as TGTGCCAGCAGTGAGGTGGGGCTGGGAACTGAAGCTTTCTTT.

V is TRBV5-4 and J is TRBJ2-2; 8 bases fit TRBD2. The CDR3 has 15 residues. The V segment lost 2 bases and the J segment 4 bases; nucleotides outside the gene matches: 4. Looked up from germline, CDR1 is SGHNT and CDR2 is YYREEE (reference sequence). Here the CDR3 reads CASSFKSGSTGELFF. The CDR3 DNA reads TGTGCCAGCAGCTTTAAAAGCGGGAGCACCGGGGAGCTGTTTTTT.

The CDR3 DNA follows: TGTGCCAGCAGCCAGGGGGATACGCAGTATTTT. This translates into CASSQGDTQYF. V is TRBV13 and J is TRBJ2-3; TRBD1 is a possible D gene (6 bases). V shed 5 bases and J shed 6 bases, with 6 bases lying between them. The CDR3 totals 11 residues. Germline-derived CDR1 and CDR2 are PRHDT and FYEKMQ (reference sequence).

The chain joins TRBV5-6 to TRBJ1-2, with 7 bases lining up with TRBD1. The CDR3 is 13 amino acids. V was pared by 9 bases and J by 6 bases, with 11 bases of the junction left unmatched. From germline, CDR1 is SGHDT and CDR2 YYEEEE. The CDR3 sequence: CATGSGQINGYTF. Written as DNA, the CDR3 is TGTGCCACCGGATCGGGACAGATAAATGGCTACACCTTC.

This rearrangement joins TRBV29-1 to TRBJ2-1; 10 nucleotides agree with TRBD1. From germline, CDR1 is SQVTM and CDR2 ANQGSEA. Germline trimming cut 8 bases from V and 9 bases from J; bases unmatched to any gene: 10. The CDR3 has 13 residues. CDR3 region: CSTGTGEDGEQFF. In DNA form, the CDR3 reads TGCAGCACCGGGACAGGGGAAGATGGTGAGCAGTTCTTC.

V and J are TRBV12-3 or TRBV12-4 and TRBJ2-5; perhaps TRBD1 as D (7 bases). Trimming removed 5 bases at V and 4 bases at J, with 11 bases between. The CDR3 is 13 amino acids. The CDR3 coding sequence is TGTGCCAGCAGTCGACAGGGAGGAGAGACCCAGTACTTC. This encodes CASSRQGGETQYF.

The rearrangement uses TRBV7-9 and TRBJ1-3, with 9 nucleotides matching TRBD1. The germline gives CDR1 SEHNR, CDR2 FQNEAQ (reference sequence). The CDR3 has 18 amino acids. V shed 0 bases, J shed 3 bases, and the junction held 9 bases outside the gene matches. Here the CDR3 reads CASSLAPPGQGGGNTIYF. In DNA, the CDR3 is TGTGCCAGCAGCTTAGCCCCACCGGGACAGGGAGGTGGAAACACCATATATTTT.

The chain uses TRBV4-1 and TRBJ1-2, with D uncertain. This CDR3 spans 15 amino acids. Trimming pared 0 bases from V and 0 bases from J, leaving 8 bases between. Germline lookup yields CDR1 MGHRA and CDR2 YSYEKL. The CDR3 is CASSQDYTSNYGYTF. CDR3 bases: TGCGCCAGCAGCCAAGATTACACTTCTAACTATGGCTACACCTTC.

This rearrangement joins TRBV4-1 to TRBJ1-5, with 7 bases identical to TRBD1. CDR1 is MGHRA, CDR2 YSYEKL, per germline. CDR3 size: 17 residues. With 1 base clipped from V and 1 base from J, the junction kept 7 bases outside the gene matches. The CDR3 is CASSQGRQGLSNQPQHF. The CDR3 bases are TGCGCCAGCAGCCAAGGAAGACAGGGTTTAAGCAATCAGCCCCAGCATTTT.

The rearrangement joins TRBV7-9 to TRBJ2-2; D unresolved. The germline CDR1 and CDR2 sequences are SEHNR and FQNEAQ (reference sequence). Trimming pared 2 bases from V and 3 bases from J, leaving 16 bases between. This CDR3 contains 17 residues. CDR3 sequence reads: CASSLSSVVGYTGELFF. The CDR3 DNA reads as TGTGCCAGCAGCTTATCGTCGGTCGTGGGATACACCGGGGAGCTGTTTTTT. The variable domain in full, completed from reference TRBV7-9 and TRBJ2-2, reads DTGVSQNPRHKITKRGQNVTFRCDPISEHNRLYWYRQTLGQGPEFLTYFQNEAQLEKSRLLSDRFSAERPKGSFSTLEIQRTEQGDSAMYLCASSLSSVVGYTGELFFGEGSRLTVL.

The chain employs TRBV20-1 and TRBJ2-5, with 11 bases matching TRBD2. Germline trimming cut 3 bases from V and 5 bases from J; bases unmatched to any gene: 14. The CDR3 consists of 17 residues. Germline V gene sequence: CDR1 DFQATT, CDR2 SNEGSKA (reference sequence). CDR3 protein: CSASGLAGGPSVETQYF. The CDR3 bases are TGCAGTGCTAGTGGTTTAGCGGGGGGGCCGAGTGTGGAGACCCAGTACTTC.

This clone appeared once. The chain joins TRBV10-3 to TRBJ2-1, with TRBD2 matching over 10 bases. The CDR3 has 15 residues. The germline V gene has CDR1 ENHRY and CDR2 SYGVKD. Trimming at V came to 4 bases and at J to 5 bases, leaving 5 bases not matched to a gene. CDR3 bases: TGTGCCATCAGTGGTACTAGCGGGACCAACAATGAGCAGTTCTTC. Translation gives CAISGTSGTNNEQFF.

J is TRBJ2-2 and V is TRBV28; TRBD2 matches 10 bases. The CDR3 length is 16 residues. V lost 3 bases to trimming and J lost 1 base; unmatched junction nucleotides: 2. Germline V gives CDR1 MDHEN, CDR2 SYDVKM. The CDR3 region has the DNA TGTGCCAGCAGTTTTACTAGCGGGATGAACACCGGGGAGCTGTTTTTT. It codes for CASSFTSGMNTGELFF.

The rearrangement joins TRBV6-1 to TRBJ1-1; TRBD1 might be the D (6 bases). The germline V and J ends were trimmed by 2 bases and 4 bases, with 14 bases remaining between them. The CDR3 extends over 15 amino acids. Per the germline V gene, CDR1 is MNHNS and CDR2 is SASEGT. Here the CDR3 DNA reads TGTGCCAGCAGTGAATACAGGGCCCAGGGCACTGAAGCTTTCTTT. It translates to CASSEYRAQGTEAFF.

This chain joins TRBV4-3 and TRBJ2-7, with TRBD2 as a possible D gene (7 bases). The germline V and J ends were trimmed by 3 bases and 4 bases, with 16 bases remaining between them. This CDR3 is built from 15 residues. CDR1 and CDR2 from the germline V gene are LGHNA and YSLEER. CDR3: CASSHPGGLSYEQYV. Written as DNA, the CDR3 is TGCGCCAGCAGCCACCCGGGGGGCCTCTCGTACGAGCAGTACGTC.